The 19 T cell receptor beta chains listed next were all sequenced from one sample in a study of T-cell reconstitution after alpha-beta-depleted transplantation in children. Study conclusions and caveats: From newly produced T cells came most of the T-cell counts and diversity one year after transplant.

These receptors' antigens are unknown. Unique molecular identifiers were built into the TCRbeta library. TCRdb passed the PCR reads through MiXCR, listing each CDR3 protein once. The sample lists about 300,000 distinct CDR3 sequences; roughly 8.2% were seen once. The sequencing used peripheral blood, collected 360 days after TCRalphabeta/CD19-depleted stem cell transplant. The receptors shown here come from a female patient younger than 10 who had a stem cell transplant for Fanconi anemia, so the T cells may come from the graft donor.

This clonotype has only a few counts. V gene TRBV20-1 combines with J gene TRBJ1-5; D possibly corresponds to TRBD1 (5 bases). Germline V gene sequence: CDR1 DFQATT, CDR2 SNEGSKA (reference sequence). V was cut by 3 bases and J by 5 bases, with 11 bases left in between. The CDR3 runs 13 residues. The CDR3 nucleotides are TGCAGTGCTAGTGCGGGACCAGATCAGCCCCAGCATTTT. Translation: CSASAGPDQPQHF.

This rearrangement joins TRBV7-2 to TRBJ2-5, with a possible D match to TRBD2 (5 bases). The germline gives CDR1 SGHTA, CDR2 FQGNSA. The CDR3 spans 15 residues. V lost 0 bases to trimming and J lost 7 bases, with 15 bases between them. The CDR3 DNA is TGTGCCAGCAGCTTAGCCCGGACGATAGGAGGGACCCAGTACTTC. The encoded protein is CASSLARTIGGTQYF.

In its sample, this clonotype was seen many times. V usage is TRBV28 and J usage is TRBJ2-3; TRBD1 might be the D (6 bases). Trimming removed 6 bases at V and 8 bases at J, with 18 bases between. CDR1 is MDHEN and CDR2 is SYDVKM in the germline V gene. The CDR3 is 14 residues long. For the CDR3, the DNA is TGTGCCAGCAGGAACGCAGGGGATGGAGGTACGCAGTATTTT. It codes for CASRNAGDGGTQYF.

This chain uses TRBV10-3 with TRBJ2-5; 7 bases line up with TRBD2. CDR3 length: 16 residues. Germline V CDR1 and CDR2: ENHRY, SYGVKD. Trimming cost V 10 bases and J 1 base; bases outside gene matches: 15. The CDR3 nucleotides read TGTGCCAGCGGATATTCCGGGACTAAAATCCAAGAGACCCAGTACTTC. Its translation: CASGYSGTKIQETQYF.

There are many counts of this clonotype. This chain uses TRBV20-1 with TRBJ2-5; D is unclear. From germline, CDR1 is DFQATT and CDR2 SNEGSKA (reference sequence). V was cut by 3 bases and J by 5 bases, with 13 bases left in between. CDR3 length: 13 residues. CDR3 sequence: CSASLLVAETQYF. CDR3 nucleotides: TGCAGTGCTAGTCTACTTGTGGCTGAGACCCAGTACTTC.

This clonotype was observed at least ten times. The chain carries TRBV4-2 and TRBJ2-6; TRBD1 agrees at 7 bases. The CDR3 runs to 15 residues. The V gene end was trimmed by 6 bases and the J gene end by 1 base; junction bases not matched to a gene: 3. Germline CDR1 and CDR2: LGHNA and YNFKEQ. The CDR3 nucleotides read TGTGCCAGCAGTCCAGGGGGTTCTGGGGCCAACGTCCTGACTTTC. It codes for CASSPGGSGANVLTF.

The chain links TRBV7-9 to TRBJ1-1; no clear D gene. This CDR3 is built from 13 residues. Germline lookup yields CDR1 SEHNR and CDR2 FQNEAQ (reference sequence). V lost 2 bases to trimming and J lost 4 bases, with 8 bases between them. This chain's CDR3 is CASSLLRSTEAFF. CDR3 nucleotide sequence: TGTGCCAGCAGCTTATTGCGGAGCACTGAAGCTTTCTTT.

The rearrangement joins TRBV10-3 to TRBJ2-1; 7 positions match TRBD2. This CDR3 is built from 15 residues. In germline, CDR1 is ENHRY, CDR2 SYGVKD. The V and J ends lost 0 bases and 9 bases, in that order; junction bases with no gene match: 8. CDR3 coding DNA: TGTGCCATCAGTGAGTCTCGGGGGGAGGAGGGTGAGCAGTTCTTC. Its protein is CAISESRGEEGEQFF.

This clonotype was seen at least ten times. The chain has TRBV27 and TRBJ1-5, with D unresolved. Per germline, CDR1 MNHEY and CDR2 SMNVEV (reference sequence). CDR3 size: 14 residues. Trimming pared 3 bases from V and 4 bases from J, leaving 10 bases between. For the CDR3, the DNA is TGTGCCAGCAGTTTGGACCGCGCAAATCAGCCCCAGCATTTT. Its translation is CASSLDRANQPQHF.

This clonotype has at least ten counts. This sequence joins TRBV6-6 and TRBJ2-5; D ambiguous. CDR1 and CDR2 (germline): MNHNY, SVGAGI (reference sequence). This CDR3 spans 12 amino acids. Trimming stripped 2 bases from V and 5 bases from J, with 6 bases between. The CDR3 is CASSYLRETQYF. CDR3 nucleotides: TGTGCCAGCAGTTACCTCCGGGAGACCCAGTACTTC.

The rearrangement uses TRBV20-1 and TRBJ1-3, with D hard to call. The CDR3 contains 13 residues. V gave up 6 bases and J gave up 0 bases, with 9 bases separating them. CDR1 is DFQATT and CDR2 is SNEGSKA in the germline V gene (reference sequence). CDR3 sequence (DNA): TGCAGTGCCCCTATCCGCTCTGGAAACACCATATATTTT. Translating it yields CSAPIRSGNTIYF.

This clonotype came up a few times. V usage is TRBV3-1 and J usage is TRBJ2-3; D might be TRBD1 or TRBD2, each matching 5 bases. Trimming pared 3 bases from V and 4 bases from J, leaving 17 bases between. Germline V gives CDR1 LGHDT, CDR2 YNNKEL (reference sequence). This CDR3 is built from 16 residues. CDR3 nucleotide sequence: TGTGCCAGCAGCCACTTTGGGGACGGAGCGGCAGATACGCAGTATTTT. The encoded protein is CASSHFGDGAADTQYF.

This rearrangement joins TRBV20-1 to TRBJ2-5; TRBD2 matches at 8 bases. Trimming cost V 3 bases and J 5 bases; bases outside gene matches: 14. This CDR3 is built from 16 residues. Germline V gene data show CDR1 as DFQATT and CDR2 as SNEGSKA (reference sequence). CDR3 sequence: CSASPYSGSAGETQYF. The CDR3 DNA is TGCAGTGCTAGCCCCTACAGCGGGAGCGCCGGCGAGACCCAGTACTTC.

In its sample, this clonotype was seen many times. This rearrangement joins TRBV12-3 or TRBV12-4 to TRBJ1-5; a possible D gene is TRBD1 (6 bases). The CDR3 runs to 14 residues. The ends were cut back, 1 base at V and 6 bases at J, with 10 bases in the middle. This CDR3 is CASSLGGAVQPQHF. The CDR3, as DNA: TGTGCCAGCAGTTTAGGGGGGGCGGTTCAGCCCCAGCATTTT.

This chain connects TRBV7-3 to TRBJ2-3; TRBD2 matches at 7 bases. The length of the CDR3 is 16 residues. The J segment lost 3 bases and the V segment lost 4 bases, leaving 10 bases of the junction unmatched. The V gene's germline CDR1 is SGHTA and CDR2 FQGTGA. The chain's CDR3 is CASSSMGGRSTDTQYF. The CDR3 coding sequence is TGTGCCAGCAGCTCGATGGGGGGGAGGAGTACAGATACGCAGTATTTT.

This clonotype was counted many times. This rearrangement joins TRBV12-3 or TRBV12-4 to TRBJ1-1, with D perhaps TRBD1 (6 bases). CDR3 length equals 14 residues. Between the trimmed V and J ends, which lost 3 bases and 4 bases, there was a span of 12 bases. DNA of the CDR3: TGTGCCAGCAGTTTGCCAGGGGCTGGCACTGAAGCTTTCTTT. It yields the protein CASSLPGAGTEAFF.

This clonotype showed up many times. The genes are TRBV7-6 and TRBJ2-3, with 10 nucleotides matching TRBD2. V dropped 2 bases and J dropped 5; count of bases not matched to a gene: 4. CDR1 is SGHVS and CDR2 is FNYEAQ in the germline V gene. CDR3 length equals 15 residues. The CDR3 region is CASSLSGGAGDTQYF. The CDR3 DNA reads TGTGCCAGCAGCTTAAGCGGGGGGGCTGGAGATACGCAGTATTTT.

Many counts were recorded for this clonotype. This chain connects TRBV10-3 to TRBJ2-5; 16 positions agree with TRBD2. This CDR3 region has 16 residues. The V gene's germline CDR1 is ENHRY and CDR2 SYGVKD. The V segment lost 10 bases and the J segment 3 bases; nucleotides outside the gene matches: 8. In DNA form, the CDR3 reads TGTGCCACCGCGGGACTAGCGGGAGGGGGAGAAGAGACCCAGTACTTC. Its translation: CATAGLAGGGEETQYF.

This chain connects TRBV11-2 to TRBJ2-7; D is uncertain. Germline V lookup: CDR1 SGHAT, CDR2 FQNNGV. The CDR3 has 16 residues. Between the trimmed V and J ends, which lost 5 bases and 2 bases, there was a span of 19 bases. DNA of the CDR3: TGTGCCAGCAGCCTCGCGCCGGGCCTTGGAGCCTACGAGCAGTACTTC. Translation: CASSLAPGLGAYEQYF.